These 20 T cell receptor beta chains were sequenced from one sample in a study of T cells expressing NK-cell markers. After re-calling the 5' RACE reads, TCRdb lists one entry per CDR3 protein, DNA absent. The sample table sets out about 540,000 distinct CDR3 sequences. Source material: blood T cells: a sorted CD56 or NKG2C T cell subset, CD4+ or CD8+ T cells, or bulk PBMC T cells (not recorded which). Receptors originate from a man in his late teens or twenties in good health.

The CDR3 reads CSASLGLAGTNEQFF. V and J are TRBV20-1 and TRBJ2-1; TCRdb names TRBD2, which stays unverified in the absence of DNA. The CDR3 has 15 amino acids. CDR1 and CDR2 (germline): DFQATT, SNEGSKA (reference sequence).

V gene TRBV11-2 combines with J gene TRBJ2-1. Per germline, CDR1 SGHAT and CDR2 FQNNGV. The CDR3 totals 14 residues. The CDR3 loop is CASSRGRAYNEQFF.

The CDR3: CSARDMVAGGADTQYF. The genes are TRBV20-1 and TRBJ2-3; the D gene TCRdb calls, TRBD2, cannot be checked with no DNA. Germline assignment: CDR1 DFQATT and CDR2 SNEGSKA (reference sequence). The CDR3 totals 16 residues.

This chain uses TRBV20-1 with TRBJ1-2; there is no DNA to check the TCRdb D call of TRBD1. Germline V gene lookup returns CDR1 DFQATT and CDR2 SNEGSKA (reference sequence). The CDR3 extends over 15 amino acids. The CDR3 sequence: CSASPSGTDDHGYTF.

The V and J genes are TRBV7-6 and TRBJ2-1; lacking DNA, the TRBD1 call made by TCRdb goes unchecked. The CDR3 is 17 amino acids. Germline V CDR1 and CDR2: SGHVS, FNYEAQ. This CDR3 is CASSPRGTALSYNEQFF.

The chain is built from TRBV7-8 and TRBJ2-5; the D call from TCRdb, TRBD1, cannot be confirmed without DNA. The CDR3 has 14 amino acids. Per the germline V gene, CDR1 is SGHVS and CDR2 is FQNEAQ. The CDR3 loop is CASSQWGARETQYF.

This chain uses TRBV6-2 or TRBV6-3 with TRBJ2-3. Germline V gene sequence: CDR1 MNHEY, CDR2 SVGEGT. CDR3 length: 13 residues. CDR3 protein: CASRPQSTDTQYF.

The chain couples TRBV20-1 to TRBJ2-4; TCRdb names TRBD2, which stays unverified in the absence of DNA. Germline V gene data show CDR1 as DFQATT and CDR2 as SNEGSKA (reference sequence). There are 16 residues in the CDR3. CDR3 loop: CSGGGRAGWSKNIQYF.

The V and J genes are TRBV9 and TRBJ2-3; TCRdb names TRBD1, which stays unverified in the absence of DNA. CDR1 is SGDLS and CDR2 is YYNGEE in the germline V gene. This CDR3 is built from 14 residues. CDR3 in amino acids: CASSVAREVGTQYF.

The J gene is TRBJ1-4, the V gene TRBV20-1. CDR3 length: 14 residues. The V gene's germline CDR1 is DFQATT and CDR2 SNEGSKA (reference sequence). The CDR3 spells CSARERVSNEKLFF.

The chain has TRBV7-9 and TRBJ1-1; TCRdb reports TRBD1, a call that lacks DNA to check it against. The CDR3 totals 15 residues. The germline gives CDR1 SEHNR, CDR2 FQNEAQ (reference sequence). CDR3 protein: CASSIPVGPNTEAFF.

The genes are TRBV7-9 and TRBJ2-1; the TCRdb call, TRBD2, lacks DNA for checking. The V gene's germline CDR1 is SEHNR and CDR2 FQNEAQ (reference sequence). The CDR3 consists of 14 residues. The chain's CDR3 is CASSPSLKGDEQFF.

The J gene is TRBJ2-5, the V gene TRBV5-1; there is no DNA to check the TCRdb D call of TRBD1. Germline V gene lookup returns CDR1 SGHRS and CDR2 YFSETQ. This CDR3 contains 16 residues. The CDR3 sequence: CASSFRGGPLQETQYF.

The chain couples TRBV5-1 to TRBJ2-3; TCRdb's D call, TRBD1, is unchecked because there is no DNA. CDR1 and CDR2 from the germline V gene are SGHRS and YFSETQ. The length of the CDR3 is 15 residues. The CDR3 protein is CASTPPGASTDTQYF.

The chain couples TRBV7-9 to TRBJ2-2; no DNA is available, so the TRBD1 call from TCRdb remains unchecked. Germline V lookup: CDR1 SEHNR, CDR2 FQNEAQ (reference sequence). The CDR3 has 16 residues. CDR3 in amino acids: CASSLVTGTPTGELFF.

The V gene is TRBV27, the J gene TRBJ1-1; the D gene TCRdb calls, TRBD1, cannot be checked with no DNA. The CDR3 is made up of 14 amino acids. Germline CDR1 MNHEY, CDR2 SMNVEV (reference sequence). CDR3 sequence reads: CATSLPGGNTEAFF.

CDR3 sequence: CASSETRELTGELFF. This chain links TRBV25-1 with TRBJ2-2; TCRdb returns TRBD2, unconfirmable since there is no DNA. Germline V gene lookup returns CDR1 MGHDK and CDR2 SYGVNS. This CDR3 region has 15 residues. The full variable domain, in which reference TRBV25-1 and TRBJ2-2 provide the parts outside the CDR3, is EADIYQTPRYLVIGTGKKITLECSQTMGHDKMYWYQQDPGMELHLIHYSYGVNSTEKGDLSSESTVSRIRTEHFPLTLESARPSHTSQYLCASSETRELTGELFFGEGSRLTVL.

J is TRBJ1-1 and V is TRBV11-2. The CDR3 runs 13 residues. Germline CDR1 and CDR2: SGHAT and FQNNGV. CDR3 loop: CASSLLTTHEAFF. Full variable domain (outside the CDR3, taken from reference TRBV11-2 and TRBJ1-1): EAGVAQSPRYKIIEKRQSVAFWCNPISGHATLYWYQQILGQGPKLLIQFQNNGVVDDSQLPKDRFSAERLKGVDSTLKIQPAKLEDSAVYLCASSLLTTHEAFFGQGTRLTVV.

The chain carries TRBV12-5 and TRBJ1-1. The CDR3 covers 11 residues. CDR1 LGHNT and CDR2 FRNRAP come from the germline V gene. The CDR3 sequence is CASEGAREAFF.

The V and J genes are TRBV5-6 and TRBJ1-1; TCRdb's D call of TRBD1 is untestable without DNA. The length of the CDR3 is 15 residues. Germline CDR1 reads SGHDT; CDR2 reads YYEEEE. The CDR3 spells CASSPRTTGLTEAFF.